A selection of T cell receptor beta chains follows, all from one sample in a study of blood T cell repertoires in COVID-19. TCRdb's copy holds only in-frame clones and misses some; the assay was immunoSEQ multiplex PCR. The repertoire has about 350,000 clones, around 90% of them found once; the top ten carry roughly 4%. The sequenced sample was peripheral blood. These receptor sequences come from a woman in her sixties with COVID-19, enrolled during active disease. The CDR3 runs from the conserved cysteine through the conserved F or W. The D gene is left open where the match is weak. Clone size is not always given. Where it is, it says once, few, many or a class for expanded clones.

d_call,v_call,clone_size,j_call,cdr3_nt,cdr3_aa
-,TRBV9,-,TRBJ1-2,TGTGCCCGCCGGCCTGGGGGGGATTATCGGGGCTACACCTTC,CARRPGGDYRGYTF
-,TRBV7-9,-,TRBJ1-1,TGTGCCAGCAGCCTAGACGGGAACTCTTTCACTGAAGCTTTCTTT,CASSLDGNSFTEAFF
-,TRBV9,-,TRBJ1-6,TGTGCCAGCAGCGTAGAACTTAATTCACCCCTCCACTTT,CASSVELNSPLHF
-,TRBV2,-,TRBJ2-5,TGTGCCAGCAGTGGCGGGACGGGGCCCCAAGAGACCCAGTACTTC,CASSGGTGPQETQYF
-,TRBV5-1,-,TRBJ1-1,TGCGCCAGCAGCTTGGGGGCAGGGATGTTCTCTGAAGCTTTCTTT,CASSLGAGMFSEAFF
-,TRBV3-1/TRBV3-2,-,TRBJ1-1,TGTGCCAGTTCGAACGTCGCAGACTGGAACACTGAAGCTTTCTTT,CASSNVADWNTEAFF
-,TRBV18,-,TRBJ2-3,TGTGCCAGCTCAGAATCATACACCGGGGGAGATACGCAGTATTTT,CASSESYTGGDTQYF
-,TRBV19,-,TRBJ1-5,TGTGCCAGTAGTAAAAGTCTGCAGGGGACGGGTCAGCCCCAGCATTTT,CASSKSLQGTGQPQHF
TRBD2,TRBV6-5,-,TRBJ2-3,TGTGCCAGCATGAGCGGGGGGTCAGATACGCAGTATTTT,CASMSGGSDTQYF
TRBD1,TRBV6-5,-,TRBJ1-6,TGTGCCAGCAGCAACCCGCAGGGGGCAAATTCACCCCTCCACTTT,CASSNPQGANSPLHF
-,TRBV9,-,TRBJ2-2,TGTGCCAGCAGCGTATTCTCCGTTCCGAACACCGGGGAGCTGTTTTTT,CASSVFSVPNTGELFF
TRBD2,TRBV6-5,-,TRBJ2-7,TGTGCCAGCTCTACGGGGTCTAGCGGTACCTACGAGCAGTACTTC,CASSTGSSGTYEQYF
-,TRBV19,-,TRBJ1-1,TGTGCCAGTAGTATAACAACTGAAGCTTTCTTT,CASSITTEAFF
-,TRBV28,-,TRBJ2-2,TGTGCCAGCACCCCGCGTAGGAGAATCACCGGGGAGCTGTTTTTT,CASTPRRRITGELFF
-,TRBV6-5,-,TRBJ1-1,TGTGCCAGCAGTCGGGGGGGTTTGAACACTGAAGCTTTCTTT,CASSRGGLNTEAFF
-,TRBV28,few,TRBJ1-2,TGTGCCAGCAGTTCGCAGGGCCCGGATCATGGCTACACCTTC,CASSSQGPDHGYTF
-,TRBV10-1,-,TRBJ2-1,TGCGCCAGCAGTGACCCAGTCCCCAATGAGCAGTTCTTC,CASSDPVPNEQFF
-,TRBV7-3,-,TRBJ1-2,TGTGCCAGCAGCTCCCCGGACCGGGGTGACTATGGCTACACCTTC,CASSSPDRGDYGYTF
-,TRBV30,-,TRBJ1-4,TGTGCCTGGAGTCACGTATGGGTGCGGGAAAAACTGTTTTTT,CAWSHVWVREKLFF
-,TRBV5-1,-,TRBJ1-1,TGCGCCAGCAGCTCCGTACAGACGAACACTGAAGCTTTCTTT,CASSSVQTNTEAFF
TRBD1,TRBV5-5,-,TRBJ1-6,TGTGCCAGCAGCTTGGTTCTGCCGAGACAGGGGAATTCACCCCTCCACTTT,CASSLVLPRQGNSPLHF
TRBD1,TRBV19,-,TRBJ2-2,TGTGCCAGTTCCTCCCGGACAGGGCGAGTAAACACCGGGGAGCTGTTTTTT,CASSSRTGRVNTGELFF
-,TRBV3-1/TRBV3-2,-,TRBJ2-2,TGTGCCAGCAGCCAAGGCGGGGCCACCGGGGAGCTGTTTTTT,CASSQGGATGELFF
-,TRBV6-6,-,TRBJ1-5,TGTGCCAGCAGCCCTCCTCCCGACATTCATCAGCCCCAGCATTTT,CASSPPPDIHQPQHF
-,TRBV9,-,TRBJ1-2,TGTGCCAGCAGCGTAGGAGTAAGAGGCGCCGGCTACACCTTC,CASSVGVRGAGYTF
TRBD1,TRBV5-1,-,TRBJ1-6,TGCGCCAGCAGCGGGACAGGGGATAATTCACCCCTCCACTTT,CASSGTGDNSPLHF
-,TRBV27,-,TRBJ1-6,TGTGCCAGCAGTTTACGCACAGTCTCGGCAGAAAATTCACCCCTCCACTTT,CASSLRTVSAENSPLHF
TRBD2,TRBV27,-,TRBJ2-1,TGTGCCAGCAGTCCATTCGGACTAGCGGGCTACAATGAGCAGTTCTTC,CASSPFGLAGYNEQFF
-,TRBV7-9,once,TRBJ1-3,TGTGCCAGCAGCTCGCTGACAGGTGGAAACACCATATATTTT,CASSSLTGGNTIYF
TRBD1,TRBV11-2,-,TRBJ2-6,TGTGCCAGCAGCCCTACGACAGGGGGGGAATACGTCCTGACTTTC,CASSPTTGGEYVLTF
-,TRBV5-4,-,TRBJ2-2,TGTGCCAGCAGCTCAGGGGAGCCCGGGGAGCTGTTTTTT,CASSSGEPGELFF
TRBD1,TRBV19,-,TRBJ1-4,TGTGCCAGTAGGAATAACGGACAGGGACTGTATGAAAAACTGTTTTTT,CASRNNGQGLYEKLFF
-,TRBV25-1,-,TRBJ1-1,TGTGCCAGCAGTCCCGCGGGCAGCTGGGGTGAAGCTTTCTTT,CASSPAGSWGEAFF
TRBD1,TRBV5-8,-,TRBJ1-2,TGTGCCAGCAGCTTGACCGGGACAGGGATTTATGGCTACACCTTC,CASSLTGTGIYGYTF
TRBD2,TRBV6-5,-,TRBJ2-5,TGTGCCAGCAGTTCTCCAACTAGCGGCCAAGAGACCCAGTACTTC,CASSSPTSGQETQYF
-,TRBV30,-,TRBJ1-2,TGTGCCTGGAATGGGGGACTTAACTATGGCTACACCTTC,CAWNGGLNYGYTF
TRBD1,TRBV5-6,-,TRBJ2-7,TGTGCCAGCAGCTTACTCGGCAGGGGGCGAGACGAGCAGTACTTC,CASSLLGRGRDEQYF
-,TRBV19,-,TRBJ1-1,TGTGCCAGTAGTATTGGATTCCGGTCACTAAGAGAAGCTTTCTTT,CASSIGFRSLREAFF
TRBD2,TRBV5-1,-,TRBJ2-2,TGCGCCAGCAGCTTATTAGCGGGGGGGAACACCGGGGAGCTGTTTTTT,CASSLLAGGNTGELFF
-,TRBV7-2,once,TRBJ1-2,TGTGCCAGCAGCTTATTTCCCTCGAGGGATCGGGGCTACACCTTC,CASSLFPSRDRGYTF
-,TRBV28,-,TRBJ2-7,TGTGCCAGCAGCTGGGGGCCGGTCTCCTACGAGCAGTACTTC,CASSWGPVSYEQYF
TRBD2,TRBV30,-,TRBJ2-7,TGTGCCTGGAGTGTAAGCGGGGGACCCTACGAGCAGTACTTC,CAWSVSGGPYEQYF
-,TRBV4-1,-,TRBJ1-2,TGCGCCAGCAGCCACTCCGAACTCTCGGACTATGGCTACACCTTC,CASSHSELSDYGYTF
TRBD1,TRBV4-2,-,TRBJ1-5,TGTGCCAGCAGCCAACAATGGGACAGGGCTTACAATCAGCCCCAGCATTTT,CASSQQWDRAYNQPQHF
-,TRBV15,-,TRBJ2-1,TGTGCCACCAGCAGAGGTCTGGAGCAGTTCTTC,CATSRGLEQFF
-,TRBV6-5,-,TRBJ1-5,TGTGCCGTGGGGGGGACCAATCAGCCCCAGCATTTT,CAVGGTNQPQHF
-,TRBV5-4,-,TRBJ1-5,TGTGCCAGCAGCTTAGTCCCGGATCAGCCCCAGCATTTT,CASSLVPDQPQHF
-,TRBV7-9,-,TRBJ1-1,TGTGCCAGCAGCTTACAGATTGAAGCTTTCTTT,CASSLQIEAFF
-,TRBV5-1,-,TRBJ1-1,TGCGCCAGCAGCATTGACGGACAGAACACTGAAGCTTTCTTT,CASSIDGQNTEAFF
-,TRBV7-2,-,TRBJ1-4,TGTGCCAGCAGCTTAGGGAGGGTTAATGAAAAACTGTTTTTT,CASSLGRVNEKLFF
TRBD2,TRBV2,-,TRBJ2-7,TGTGCCAGCATTCGAACGGGGGGGGCCTACGAGCAGTACTTC,CASIRTGGAYEQYF
TRBD2,TRBV28,-,TRBJ2-2,TGTGCCAGCAGCGTCAGCGGAGTAGCGGGTGTAACCGGGGAGCTGTTTTTT,CASSVSGVAGVTGELFF
-,TRBV28,-,TRBJ1-6,TGTGCCAGCAGTTCTGCGCCCCTAGGCTCCTATAATTCACCCCTCCACTTT,CASSSAPLGSYNSPLHF
-,TRBV28,-,TRBJ1-1,TGTGCCAGCAGTTTAGTCAGGGTAAACACTGAAGCTTTCTTT,CASSLVRVNTEAFF
-,TRBV10-3,-,TRBJ2-7,TGTGCCATCAGTGTGGGACTGATCTCCTACGAGCAGTACTTC,CAISVGLISYEQYF
TRBD1,TRBV19,-,TRBJ2-3,TGTGCCAGTGGCAGGACAGGGGGCCCAGATACGCAGTATTTT,CASGRTGGPDTQYF
TRBD1,TRBV5-4,-,TRBJ2-1,TGTGCCAGCAGCCCTGTTGGGGACAGAGTTAGTGAGCAGTTCTTC,CASSPVGDRVSEQFF
-,TRBV6-6,-,TRBJ1-4,-,CASTSGVGEKLFF